Each of the 11 T cell receptor beta chains below was sequenced from the same sample in a study of shared clonotypes between healthy human individuals. Sequenced by immunoSEQ multiplex PCR; TCRdb stores in-frame clones only, minus some. The sample includes more than 2 million clones, about 95% of them seen just once. Sequencing was done on a sample of naive CD4+ T cells sorted from blood. Subset in this sample: CD45RA+ positively selected. The receptor set was obtained from a young man in good health.

This chain connects TRBV5-1 to TRBJ2-3; D uncertain. This CDR3 spans 15 amino acids. Germline V gives CDR1 SGHRS, CDR2 YFSETQ. Between the trimmed V and J ends, which lost 4 bases and 1 base, there was a span of 13 bases. The CDR3 DNA is TGCGCCAGCAGCCCACCAGGAGCACGCACAGATACGCAGTATTTT. Residues: CASSPPGARTDTQYF.

The chain joins TRBV5-4 to TRBJ2-3, with D perhaps TRBD2 (6 bases). The ends were cut back, 4 bases at V and 0 bases at J, with 15 bases in the middle. From germline, CDR1 is SGHNT and CDR2 YYREEE (reference sequence). The CDR3 length is 16 residues. The CDR3 nucleotides are TGTGCCAGCAGCCCCGGCGGGATAATGAGCACAGATACGCAGTATTTT. Translation: CASSPGGIMSTDTQYF.

CDR3 residues: CASRPGQGADTQYF. CDR3 DNA: TGTGCCAGCAGACCGGGACAGGGGGCAGATACGCAGTATTTT. This chain connects TRBV2 to TRBJ2-3; 11 positions agree with TRBD1. Unmatched junction bases numbered 3, after V lost 6 bases and J lost 4 bases. From germline, CDR1 is SNHLY and CDR2 FYNNEI. This CDR3 contains 14 residues.

The chain uses TRBV18 and TRBJ2-3; D gene unclear. The CDR3 extends over 14 amino acids. From germline, CDR1 is KGHSH and CDR2 LQKENI. V was cut by 0 bases and J by 1 base, with 5 bases left in between. The CDR3 DNA sequence: TGTGCCAGCTCACCACCAAAGCGCACAGATACGCAGTATTTT. Amino acids: CASSPPKRTDTQYF.

The genes are TRBV6-1 and TRBJ2-7, with 10 positions matching TRBD2. Germline V gene sequence: CDR1 MNHNS, CDR2 SASEGT. CDR3 size: 14 residues. V was pared by 7 bases and J by 0 bases, with 3 bases of the junction left unmatched. The CDR3: CASTLAGASYEQYF. The CDR3 DNA is TGTGCCAGCACCCTAGCGGGAGCCTCCTACGAGCAGTACTTC.

V is TRBV4-3 and J is TRBJ2-7; 8 nucleotides line up with TRBD1. The germline V gene encodes CDR1 LGHNA and CDR2 YSLEER. There are 15 residues in the CDR3. The V gene end was trimmed by 0 bases and the J gene end by 4 bases; junction bases not matched to a gene: 5. The CDR3 bases are TGCGCCAGCAGCCAAGACGGACAGGGCCCTTACGAGCAGTACTTC. This translates into CASSQDGQGPYEQYF.

The CDR3 DNA is TGTGCCAGCAGCTTCGAAGGGACAGGGGATGGCTACACCTTC. Its translation: CASSFEGTGDGYTF. The chain has TRBV11-2 and TRBJ1-2, with 10 bases aligning to TRBD1. The CDR3 has 14 amino acids. The germline gives CDR1 SGHAT, CDR2 FQNNGV. J was trimmed by 6 bases and V by 3 bases; bases with no gene match: 4.

The rearrangement uses TRBV10-1 and TRBJ1-1; maybe TRBD1 (6 bases). The CDR3 has 13 amino acids. V was cut by 5 bases and J by 5 bases, with 12 bases left in between. The germline V gene encodes CDR1 WNHNN and CDR2 SYGVQD (reference sequence). This CDR3 reads CASSWGAGTEAFF. The CDR3 nucleotides are TGCGCCAGCAGTTGGGGGGCTGGGACTGAAGCTTTCTTT.

The chain links TRBV10-2 to TRBJ2-1; 11 bases align to TRBD2. The V and J ends lost 7 bases and 3 bases, in that order; junction bases with no gene match: 8. Germline values: CDR1 WSHSY, CDR2 SAAADI. The CDR3 contains 16 residues. The CDR3 spells CASKRTSGQIYNEQFF. CDR3 nucleotides: TGCGCCAGCAAACGGACTAGCGGGCAAATCTACAATGAGCAGTTCTTC.

The rearrangement joins TRBV7-8 to TRBJ2-1, with D possibly matching TRBD2 (6 bases). The CDR3 length is 17 residues. Trimming left V 2 bases short and J 2 bases short, with 16 bases between. Germline CDR1 and CDR2: SGHVS and FQNEAQ. CDR3 in DNA: TGTGCCAGCAGCTTACCATGGGACTTCGGTCCCTACAATGAGCAGTTCTTC. It yields the protein CASSLPWDFGPYNEQFF.

The chain employs TRBV7-2 and TRBJ2-7; the match to TRBD2 covers 8 bases. Trimming cost V 1 base and J 3 bases; bases outside gene matches: 5. From germline, CDR1 is SGHTA and CDR2 FQGNSA. The CDR3 has 15 amino acids. The CDR3 nucleotides are TGTGCCAGCAGCTTAGGCGGGAGGTTGGACTACGAGCAGTACTTC. Amino acid sequence: CASSLGGRLDYEQYF. The whole variable domain, filled in from reference TRBV7-2 and TRBJ2-7, reads GAGVSQSPSNKVTEKGKDVELRCDPISGHTALYWYRQSLGQGLEFLIYFQGNSAPDKSGLPSDRFSAERTGGSVSTLTIQRTQQEDSAVYLCASSLGGRLDYEQYFGPGTRLTVT.